The 8 T cell receptor beta chains below come from one sample, sequenced in a study of blood T cell repertoires in COVID-19. The table came from immunoSEQ multiplex PCR; TCRdb's copy has only in-frame clones and leaves some out. The sample lists about 320,000 clones, about 87% occurring once. Sequencing input: peripheral blood. All receptors derive from a woman in her 30s with COVID-19, enrolled during active disease.

The V and J genes are TRBV5-1 and TRBJ2-2; D is unclear. The CDR3 length is 12 residues. V was clipped by 7 bases and J by 2 bases, with 6 bases between them. Germline values: CDR1 SGHRS, CDR2 YFSETQ. CDR3 in amino acids: CASGRNTGELFF. In DNA form, the CDR3 reads TGCGCCAGCGGCCGAAACACCGGGGAGCTGTTTTTT.

The gene calls are TRBV19 and TRBJ1-4; D remains unclear. The CDR3 extends over 13 amino acids. Germline values: CDR1 LNHDA, CDR2 SQIVND (reference sequence). Trimming shortened V by 8 bases and J by 6 bases, and 13 bases separated the two germline ends. The CDR3 DNA reads as TGTGCCAGTGGGAGGGAACTAGATGAAAAACTGTTTTTT. It is translated as CASGRELDEKLFF.

As for this clone: In the same sample, other DNA sequences code for this CDR3. The chain is built from TRBV7-2 and TRBJ2-5; no firm D call. Germline CDR1 and CDR2: SGHTA and FQGNSA. The CDR3 totals 14 residues. V was trimmed by 5 bases and J by 1 base, leaving 11 bases between them. The CDR3 bases are TGTGCCAGCAGCCCCCCGGTGGTCCAAGAGACCCAGTACTTC. It yields the protein CASSPPVVQETQYF.

The CDR3 coding sequence is TGCAGCGTTGAAGGGGGACTAGCGGGGGCGCGGTCGTTCAATGAGCAGTTCTTC. It yields the protein CSVEGGLAGARSFNEQFF. This rearrangement joins TRBV29-1 to TRBJ2-1, with 14 bases matching TRBD2. The CDR3 spans 18 residues. The trim removed 1 base at V and 6 bases at J, leaving 11 bases unmatched. The germline CDR1 and CDR2 sequences are SQVTM and ANQGSEA.

The gene calls are TRBV7-6 and TRBJ2-5; 9 bases line up with TRBD2. V dropped 4 bases and J dropped 1; count of bases not matched to a gene: 7. This CDR3 has 16 residues. Germline assignment: CDR1 SGHVS and CDR2 FNYEAQ. The CDR3 reads CASSSSGGTLQETQYF. CDR3 sequence (DNA): TGTGCCAGCAGCTCAAGCGGGGGGACACTCCAAGAGACCCAGTACTTC.

This clone was seen only once. The chain joins TRBV30 to TRBJ2-2; TRBD2 matches 7 bases. The CDR3 consists of 14 residues. Unmatched junction bases numbered 6, after V lost 4 bases and J lost 4 bases. Looked up from germline, CDR1 is GTSNPN and CDR2 is SVGIG (reference sequence). This CDR3 is CAWTLLASTGELFF. DNA for the CDR3: TGTGCCTGGACCCTACTAGCGAGCACCGGGGAGCTGTTTTTT.

This clone was picked up one time. This chain uses TRBV6-2 or TRBV6-3 with TRBJ2-7, with unresolved D. Germline CDR1 and CDR2: MNHEY and SVGEGT. The CDR3 consists of 13 residues. Trimming took 1 base from V and 2 from J, leaving 6 bases between them. CDR3 residues: CASSYYRAYEQYF. In DNA form, the CDR3 reads TGTGCCAGCAGTTACTACAGAGCCTACGAGCAGTACTTC.

The rearrangement links TRBV6-4 to TRBJ1-2, with D tentatively TRBD1 (5 bases). The CDR3 is 19 residues long. The V and J ends lost 6 bases and 4 bases respectively, with 30 bases between them. The germline gives CDR1 MRHNA, CDR2 SNTAGT. The DNA for the CDR3 is TGTGCCAGCAGCAACCCGCCCGACAGAGAGGTGGTGTGGGCCTATGGCTACACCTTC. Translated: CASSNPPDREVVWAYGYTF.